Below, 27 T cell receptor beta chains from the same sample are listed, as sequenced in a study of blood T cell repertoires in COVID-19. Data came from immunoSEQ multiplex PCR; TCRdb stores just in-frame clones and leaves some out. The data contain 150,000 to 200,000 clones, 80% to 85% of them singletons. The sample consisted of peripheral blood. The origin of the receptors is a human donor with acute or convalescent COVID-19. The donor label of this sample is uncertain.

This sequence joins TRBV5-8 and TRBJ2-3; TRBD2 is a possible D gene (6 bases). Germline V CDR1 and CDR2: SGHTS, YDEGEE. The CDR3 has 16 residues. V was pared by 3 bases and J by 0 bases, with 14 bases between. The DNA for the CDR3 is TGTGCCAGCAGCTATGGCGGCGGGGAGAGCACAGATACGCAGTATTTT. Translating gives CASSYGGGESTDTQYF.

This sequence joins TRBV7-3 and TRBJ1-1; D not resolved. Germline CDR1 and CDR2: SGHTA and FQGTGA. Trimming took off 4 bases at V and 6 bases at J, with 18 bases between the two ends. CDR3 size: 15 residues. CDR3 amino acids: CASSSQLGGNPEAFF. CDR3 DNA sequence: TGTGCCAGCAGCTCCCAGCTAGGAGGAAACCCTGAAGCTTTCTTT.

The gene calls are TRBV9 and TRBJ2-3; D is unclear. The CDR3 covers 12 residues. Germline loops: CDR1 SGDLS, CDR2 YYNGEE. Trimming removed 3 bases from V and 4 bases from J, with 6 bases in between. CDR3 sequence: CASSGPPDTQYF. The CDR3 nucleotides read TGTGCCAGCAGCGGGCCCCCAGATACGCAGTATTTT.

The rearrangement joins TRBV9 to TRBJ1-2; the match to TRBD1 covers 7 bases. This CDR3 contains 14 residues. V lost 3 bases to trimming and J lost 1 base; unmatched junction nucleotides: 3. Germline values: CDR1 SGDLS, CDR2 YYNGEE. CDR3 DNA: TGTGCCAGCAGCGAGACAGGGCTTAACTATGGCTACACCTTC. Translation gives CASSETGLNYGYTF.

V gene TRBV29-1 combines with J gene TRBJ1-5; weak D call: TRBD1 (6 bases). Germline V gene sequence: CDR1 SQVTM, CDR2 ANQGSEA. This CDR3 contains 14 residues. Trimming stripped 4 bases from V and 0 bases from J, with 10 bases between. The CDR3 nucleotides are TGCAGCGTTGGGACAGAGAATAGCAATCAGCCCCAGCATTTT. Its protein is CSVGTENSNQPQHF.

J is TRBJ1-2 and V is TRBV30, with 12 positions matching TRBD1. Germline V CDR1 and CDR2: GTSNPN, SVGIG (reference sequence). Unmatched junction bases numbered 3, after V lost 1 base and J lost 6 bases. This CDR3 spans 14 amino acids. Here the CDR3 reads CAWSEGTGGHGYTF. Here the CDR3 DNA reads TGTGCCTGGAGTGAAGGGACAGGGGGCCATGGCTACACCTTC.

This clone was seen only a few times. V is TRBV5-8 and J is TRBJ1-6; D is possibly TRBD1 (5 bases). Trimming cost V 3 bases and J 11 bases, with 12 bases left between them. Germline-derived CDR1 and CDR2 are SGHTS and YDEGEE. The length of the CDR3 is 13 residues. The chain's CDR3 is CASSYPQGAPLHF. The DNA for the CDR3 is TGTGCCAGCAGCTACCCCCAAGGGGCACCCCTCCACTTT.

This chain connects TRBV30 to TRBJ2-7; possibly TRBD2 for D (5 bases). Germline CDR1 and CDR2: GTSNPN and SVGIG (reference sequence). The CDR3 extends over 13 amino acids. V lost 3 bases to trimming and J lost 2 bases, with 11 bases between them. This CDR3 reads CAWRKGSAYEQYF. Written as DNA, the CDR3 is TGTGCCTGGAGGAAGGGTAGCGCCTACGAGCAGTACTTC.

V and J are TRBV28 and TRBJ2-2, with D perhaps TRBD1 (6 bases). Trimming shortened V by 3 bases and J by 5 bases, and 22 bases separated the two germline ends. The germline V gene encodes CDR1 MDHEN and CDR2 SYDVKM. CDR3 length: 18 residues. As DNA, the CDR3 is TGTGCCAGCAGTTTGGTCCCGGGACAAGGGGCCGGGACCGGGGAGCTGTTTTTT. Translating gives CASSLVPGQGAGTGELFF.

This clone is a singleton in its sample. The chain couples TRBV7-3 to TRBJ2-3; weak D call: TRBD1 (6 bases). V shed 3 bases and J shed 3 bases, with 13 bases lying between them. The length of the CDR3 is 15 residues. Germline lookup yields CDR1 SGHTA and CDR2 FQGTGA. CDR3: CASSLEGGVTDTQYF. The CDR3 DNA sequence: TGTGCCAGCAGCTTGGAAGGGGGAGTGACAGATACGCAGTATTTT.

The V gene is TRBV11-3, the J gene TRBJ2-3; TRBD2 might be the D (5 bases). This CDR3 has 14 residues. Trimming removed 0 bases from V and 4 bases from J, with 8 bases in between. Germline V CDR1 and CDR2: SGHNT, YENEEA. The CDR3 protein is CASSLDGGSDTQYF. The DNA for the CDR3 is TGTGCCAGCAGCTTAGATGGAGGTTCAGATACGCAGTATTTT.

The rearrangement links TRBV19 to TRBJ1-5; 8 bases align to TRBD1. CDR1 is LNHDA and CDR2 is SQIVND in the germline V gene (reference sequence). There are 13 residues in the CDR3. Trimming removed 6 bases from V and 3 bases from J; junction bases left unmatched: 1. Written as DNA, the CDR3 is TGTGCCAGTAGGACAGGGGTCAATCAGCCCCAGCATTTT. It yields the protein CASRTGVNQPQHF.

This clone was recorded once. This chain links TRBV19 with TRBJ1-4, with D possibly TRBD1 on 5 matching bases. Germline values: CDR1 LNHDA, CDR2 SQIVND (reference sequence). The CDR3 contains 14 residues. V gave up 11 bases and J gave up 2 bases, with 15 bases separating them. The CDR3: CASNNRMTNEKLFF. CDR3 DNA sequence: TGTGCCTCCAACAACAGGATGACTAATGAAAAACTGTTTTTT.

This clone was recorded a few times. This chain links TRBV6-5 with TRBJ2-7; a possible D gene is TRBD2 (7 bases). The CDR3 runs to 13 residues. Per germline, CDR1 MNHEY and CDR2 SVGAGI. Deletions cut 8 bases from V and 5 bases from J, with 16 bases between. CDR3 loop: CASVGGRLNEQYF. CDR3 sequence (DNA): TGTGCCAGCGTGGGGGGGCGCTTAAACGAGCAGTACTTC.

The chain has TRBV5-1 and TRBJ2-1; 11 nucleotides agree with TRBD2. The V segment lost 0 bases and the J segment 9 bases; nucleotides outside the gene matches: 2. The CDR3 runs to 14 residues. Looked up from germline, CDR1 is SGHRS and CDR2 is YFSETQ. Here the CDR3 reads CASSLEGTSGEQFF. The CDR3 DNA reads TGCGCCAGCAGCTTGGAGGGGACTAGCGGTGAGCAGTTCTTC.

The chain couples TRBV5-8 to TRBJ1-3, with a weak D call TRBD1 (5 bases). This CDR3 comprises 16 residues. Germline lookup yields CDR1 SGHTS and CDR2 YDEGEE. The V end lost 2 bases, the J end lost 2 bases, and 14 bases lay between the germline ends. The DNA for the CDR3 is TGTGCCAGCAGCTTCGGGGGACTAGGGGCTGGAAACACCATATATTTT. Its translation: CASSFGGLGAGNTIYF.

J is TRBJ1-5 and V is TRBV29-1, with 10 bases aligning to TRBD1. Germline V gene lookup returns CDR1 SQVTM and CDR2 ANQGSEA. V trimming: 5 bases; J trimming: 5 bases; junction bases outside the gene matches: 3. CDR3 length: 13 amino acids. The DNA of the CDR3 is TGCAGCGTTTTGACAGGGGGCGATCAGCCCCAGCATTTT. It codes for CSVLTGGDQPQHF. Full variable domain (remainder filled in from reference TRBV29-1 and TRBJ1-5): SAVISQKPSRDICQRGTSLTIQCQVDSQVTMMFWYRQQPGQSLTLIATANQGSEATYESGFVIDKFPISRPNLTFSTLTVSNMSPEDSSIYLCSVLTGGDQPQHFGDGTRLSIL.

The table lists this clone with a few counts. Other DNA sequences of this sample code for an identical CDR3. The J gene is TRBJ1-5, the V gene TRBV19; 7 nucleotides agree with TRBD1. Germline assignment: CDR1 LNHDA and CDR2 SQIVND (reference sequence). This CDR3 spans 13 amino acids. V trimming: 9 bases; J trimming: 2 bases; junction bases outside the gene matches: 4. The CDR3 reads CASRDRGNQPQHF. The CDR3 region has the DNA TGTGCCAGCCGGGACAGAGGCAATCAGCCCCAGCATTTT.

In DNA, the CDR3 is TGTGCCAGCGCTACAGGGACAGATACGCAGTATTTT. It encodes CASATGTDTQYF. This chain joins TRBV12-3 or TRBV12-4 and TRBJ2-3, with D tentatively TRBD1 (6 bases). The length of the CDR3 is 12 residues. Deletions cut 8 bases from V and 3 bases from J, with 9 bases between.

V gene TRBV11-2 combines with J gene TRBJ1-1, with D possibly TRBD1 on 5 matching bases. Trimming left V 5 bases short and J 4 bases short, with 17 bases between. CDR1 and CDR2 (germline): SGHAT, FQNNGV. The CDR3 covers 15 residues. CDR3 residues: CASSDRRRGGTEAFF. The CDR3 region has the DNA TGTGCCAGCAGCGACAGAAGGAGGGGTGGCACTGAAGCTTTCTTT.

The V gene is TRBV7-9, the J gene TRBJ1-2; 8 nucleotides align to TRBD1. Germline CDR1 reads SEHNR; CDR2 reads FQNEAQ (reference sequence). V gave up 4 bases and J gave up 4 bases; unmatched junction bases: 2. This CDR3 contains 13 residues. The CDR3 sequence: CASSSGGTYGYTF. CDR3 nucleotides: TGTGCCAGCAGCTCAGGGGGCACCTATGGCTACACCTTC.

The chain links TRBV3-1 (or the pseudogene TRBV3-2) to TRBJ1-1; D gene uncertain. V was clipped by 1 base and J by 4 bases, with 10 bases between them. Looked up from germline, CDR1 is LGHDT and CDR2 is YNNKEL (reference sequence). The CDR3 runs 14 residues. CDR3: CASSQGRVGTEAFF. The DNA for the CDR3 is TGTGCCAGCAGCCAAGGTCGGGTCGGCACTGAAGCTTTCTTT.

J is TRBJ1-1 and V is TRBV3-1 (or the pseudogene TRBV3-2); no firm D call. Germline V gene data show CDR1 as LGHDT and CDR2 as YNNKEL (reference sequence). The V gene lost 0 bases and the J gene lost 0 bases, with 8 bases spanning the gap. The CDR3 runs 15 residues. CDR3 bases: TGTGCCAGCAGCCAAGAAGCCCGCTTGAACACTGAAGCTTTCTTT. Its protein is CASSQEARLNTEAFF.

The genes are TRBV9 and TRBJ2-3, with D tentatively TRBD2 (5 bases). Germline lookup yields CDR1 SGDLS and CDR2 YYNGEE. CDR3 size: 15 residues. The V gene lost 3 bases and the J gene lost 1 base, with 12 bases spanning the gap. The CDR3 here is CASSARLEGTDTQYF. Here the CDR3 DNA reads TGTGCCAGCAGCGCGAGGTTGGAGGGCACAGATACGCAGTATTTT.

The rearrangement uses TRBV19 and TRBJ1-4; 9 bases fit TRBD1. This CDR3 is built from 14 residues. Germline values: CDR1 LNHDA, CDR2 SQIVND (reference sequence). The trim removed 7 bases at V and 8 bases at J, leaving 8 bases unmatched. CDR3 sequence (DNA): TGTGCCAGTACCCGGGACAGGGAAGGGGAAAAACTGTTTTTT. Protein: CASTRDREGEKLFF.

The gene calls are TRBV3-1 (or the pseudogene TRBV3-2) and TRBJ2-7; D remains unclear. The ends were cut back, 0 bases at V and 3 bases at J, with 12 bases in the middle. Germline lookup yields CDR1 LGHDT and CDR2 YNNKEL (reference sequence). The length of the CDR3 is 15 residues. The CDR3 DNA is TGTGCCAGCAGCCAAGATCTTGGGCCCAACTACGAGCAGTACTTC. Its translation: CASSQDLGPNYEQYF.

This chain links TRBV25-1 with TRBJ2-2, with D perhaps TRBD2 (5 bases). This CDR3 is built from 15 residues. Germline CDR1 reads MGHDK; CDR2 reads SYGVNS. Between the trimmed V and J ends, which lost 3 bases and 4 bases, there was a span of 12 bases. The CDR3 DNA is TGTGCCAGCAGTGATGCGGGCGCGGGCACCGGGGAGCTGTTTTTT. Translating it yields CASSDAGAGTGELFF. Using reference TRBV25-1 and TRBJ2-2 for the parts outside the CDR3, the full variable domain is EADIYQTPRYLVIGTGKKITLECSQTMGHDKMYWYQQDPGMELHLIHYSYGVNSTEKGDLSSESTVSRIRTEHFPLTLESARPSHTSQYLCASSDAGAGTGELFFGEGSRLTVL.